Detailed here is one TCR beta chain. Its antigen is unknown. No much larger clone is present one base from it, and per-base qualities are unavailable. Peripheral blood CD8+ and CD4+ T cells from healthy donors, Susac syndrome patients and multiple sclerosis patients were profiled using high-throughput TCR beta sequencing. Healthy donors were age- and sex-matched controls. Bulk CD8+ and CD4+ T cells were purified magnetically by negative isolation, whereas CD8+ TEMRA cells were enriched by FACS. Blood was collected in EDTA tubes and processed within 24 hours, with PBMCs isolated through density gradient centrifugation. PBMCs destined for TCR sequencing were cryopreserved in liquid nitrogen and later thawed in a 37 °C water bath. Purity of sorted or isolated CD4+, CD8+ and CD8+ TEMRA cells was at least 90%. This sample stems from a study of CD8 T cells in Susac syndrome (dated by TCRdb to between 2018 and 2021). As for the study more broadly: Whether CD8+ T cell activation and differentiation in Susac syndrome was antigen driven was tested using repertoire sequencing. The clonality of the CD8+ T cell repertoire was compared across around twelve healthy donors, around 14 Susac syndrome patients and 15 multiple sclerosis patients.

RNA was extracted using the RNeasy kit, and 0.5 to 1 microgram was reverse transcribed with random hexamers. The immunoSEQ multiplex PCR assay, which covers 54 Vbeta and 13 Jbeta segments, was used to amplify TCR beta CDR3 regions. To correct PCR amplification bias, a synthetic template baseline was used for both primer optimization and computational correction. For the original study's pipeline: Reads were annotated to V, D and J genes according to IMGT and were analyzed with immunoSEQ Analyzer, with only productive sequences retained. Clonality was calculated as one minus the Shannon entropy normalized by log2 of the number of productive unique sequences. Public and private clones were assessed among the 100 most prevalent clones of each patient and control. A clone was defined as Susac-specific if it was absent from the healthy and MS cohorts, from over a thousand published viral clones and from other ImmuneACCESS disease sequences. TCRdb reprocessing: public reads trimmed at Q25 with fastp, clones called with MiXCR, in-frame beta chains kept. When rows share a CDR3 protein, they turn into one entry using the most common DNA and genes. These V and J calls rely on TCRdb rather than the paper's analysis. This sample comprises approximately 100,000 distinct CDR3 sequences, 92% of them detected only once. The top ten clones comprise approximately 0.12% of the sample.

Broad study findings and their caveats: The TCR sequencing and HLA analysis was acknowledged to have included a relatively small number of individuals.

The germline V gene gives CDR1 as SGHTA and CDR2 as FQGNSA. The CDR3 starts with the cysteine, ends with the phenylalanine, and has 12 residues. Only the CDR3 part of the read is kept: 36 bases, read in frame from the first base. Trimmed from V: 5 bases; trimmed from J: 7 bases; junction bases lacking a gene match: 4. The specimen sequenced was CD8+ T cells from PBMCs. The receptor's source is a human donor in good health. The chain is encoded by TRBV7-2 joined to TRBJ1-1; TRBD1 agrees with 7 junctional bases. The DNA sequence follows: TGTGCCAGCAGCAAGGGGGCTGTTGAAGCTTTCTTT. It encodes CASSKGAVEAFF.